Listed here is a single T cell receptor beta chain. The antigen is not known. The second PCR ran roughly 6 to 11 cycles with a sample-barcoded 5' primer and J-beta primers. Via MiXCR, TCRdb re-called the 5' RACE reads, giving one row per CDR3 protein. The table lists about 680,000 distinct CDR3 sequences, more than 40% of them singletons. Per germline, CDR1 SGHVS and CDR2 FQNEAQ. The CDR3 extends over 15 amino acids. Unmatched junction bases numbered 4, after V lost 2 bases and J lost 1 base. This specimen comes from a study of blood T cells in healthy people across ages. Study-wide background: About one barcoded beta molecule per two T cells was captured by template switching. Study-wide results and caveats: The donors' CMV status was not determined, possibly confounding changes in expanded clonotypes.

The specimen sequenced was blood. The rearrangement joins TRBV7-8 to TRBJ2-5; TRBD1 matches 7 bases. The sequence was obtained from a woman aged 60-75 years in good health. This CDR3 reads CASSLRGPRQETQYF. The CDR3, as DNA: TGTGCCAGCAGCTTAAGGGGGCCTCGCCAAGAGACCCAGTACTTC.